The entry below gives a single T cell receptor beta chain sequence along with its context. These data belong to a study of blood T cell repertoires in COVID-19. The germline V gene has CDR1 SGHTA and CDR2 FQGNSA. The CDR3 loop spans 15 amino acids. V shed 2 bases and J shed 1 base, with 10 bases lying between them. As originally analysed: Reference gene primer amplification gave estimated nucleated cell counts. The protocol was immunoSEQ multiplex PCR, while the TCRdb copy is restricted to in-frame clones and leaves out a portion. V, J and clone size are those of that table, while D and trimming were read from the DNA. The sample includes roughly 280,000 clones, approximately 90% of them seen just once.

The clonotype comes from a woman in her forties or fifties who had recovered from COVID-19. The chain employs TRBV7-2 and TRBJ2-3, with D possibly TRBD1 on 5 matching bases. Sequenced input: peripheral blood. CDR3 region: CASSLLTVGTDTQYF. CDR3 sequence (DNA): TGTGCCAGCAGCTTACTGACAGTTGGCACAGATACGCAGTATTTT.